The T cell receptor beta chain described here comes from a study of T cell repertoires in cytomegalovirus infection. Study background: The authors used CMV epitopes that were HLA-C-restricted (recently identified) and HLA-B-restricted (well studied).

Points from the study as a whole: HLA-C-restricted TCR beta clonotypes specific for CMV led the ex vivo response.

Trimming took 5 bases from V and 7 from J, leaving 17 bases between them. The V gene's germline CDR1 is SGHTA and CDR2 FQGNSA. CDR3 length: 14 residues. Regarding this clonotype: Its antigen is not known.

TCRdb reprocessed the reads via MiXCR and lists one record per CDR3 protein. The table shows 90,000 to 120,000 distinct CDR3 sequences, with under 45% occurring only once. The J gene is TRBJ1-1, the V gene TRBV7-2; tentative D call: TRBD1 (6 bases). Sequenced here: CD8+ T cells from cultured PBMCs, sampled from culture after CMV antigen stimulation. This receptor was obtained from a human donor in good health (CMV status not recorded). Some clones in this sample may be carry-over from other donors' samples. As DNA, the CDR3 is TGTGCCAGCAGCCTCGGCCTAGCAGGGGTTGAAGCTTTCTTT. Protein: CASSLGLAGVEAFF.